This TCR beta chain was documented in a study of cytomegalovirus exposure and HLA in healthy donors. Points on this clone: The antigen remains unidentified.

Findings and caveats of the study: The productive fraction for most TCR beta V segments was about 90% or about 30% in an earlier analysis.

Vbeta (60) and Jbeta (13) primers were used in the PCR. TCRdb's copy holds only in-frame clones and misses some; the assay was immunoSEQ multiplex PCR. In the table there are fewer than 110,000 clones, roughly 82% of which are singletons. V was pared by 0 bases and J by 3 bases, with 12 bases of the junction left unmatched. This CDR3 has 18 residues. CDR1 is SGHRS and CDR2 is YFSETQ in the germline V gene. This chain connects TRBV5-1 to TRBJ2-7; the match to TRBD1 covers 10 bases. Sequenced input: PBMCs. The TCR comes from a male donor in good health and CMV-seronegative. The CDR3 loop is CASSLVSSGTGVFYEQYF. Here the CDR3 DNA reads TGCGCCAGCAGCTTGGTTTCGTCGGGGACAGGGGTTTTCTACGAGCAGTACTTC. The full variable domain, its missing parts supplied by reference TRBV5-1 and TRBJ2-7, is KAGVTQTPRYLIKTRGQQVTLSCSPISGHRSVSWYQQTPGQGLQFLFEYFSETQRNKGNFPGRFSGRQFSNSRSEMNVSTLELGDSALYLCASSLVSSGTGVFYEQYFGPGTRLTVT.